This section outlines one T cell receptor (beta chain) sequence together with its context. What it recognizes is unknown. The data stem from a study of cytomegalovirus exposure and HLA in healthy donors. Regarding the study as a whole: HLA alleles showed associations with some 17,000 TCR beta sequences in a later analysis, at a 0.05 false discovery rate. Analyzed later, association rates of TCRs varied across HLA loci, with DRB1 most and HLA-C fewest.

This CDR3 has 13 residues. From germline, CDR1 is MNHEY and CDR2 SVGAGI. V was clipped by 0 bases and J by 8 bases, with 10 bases between them. PCR employed 60 Vbeta and 13 Jbeta primers. The table came from immunoSEQ multiplex PCR; TCRdb's copy has only in-frame clones and leaves some out. This sample has about 160,000 clones, with about four fifths found just once. The chain combines TRBV6-5 with TRBJ1-2; a weak D match, TRBD1 (6 bases). Sequenced sample: PBMCs. This receptor was taken from a girl aged 5 to 17 in good health and CMV-seropositive. The DNA for the CDR3 is TGTGCCAGCAGTTACTCGGGGGGGCGCGGCTACACCTTC. Translating it yields CASSYSGGRGYTF.